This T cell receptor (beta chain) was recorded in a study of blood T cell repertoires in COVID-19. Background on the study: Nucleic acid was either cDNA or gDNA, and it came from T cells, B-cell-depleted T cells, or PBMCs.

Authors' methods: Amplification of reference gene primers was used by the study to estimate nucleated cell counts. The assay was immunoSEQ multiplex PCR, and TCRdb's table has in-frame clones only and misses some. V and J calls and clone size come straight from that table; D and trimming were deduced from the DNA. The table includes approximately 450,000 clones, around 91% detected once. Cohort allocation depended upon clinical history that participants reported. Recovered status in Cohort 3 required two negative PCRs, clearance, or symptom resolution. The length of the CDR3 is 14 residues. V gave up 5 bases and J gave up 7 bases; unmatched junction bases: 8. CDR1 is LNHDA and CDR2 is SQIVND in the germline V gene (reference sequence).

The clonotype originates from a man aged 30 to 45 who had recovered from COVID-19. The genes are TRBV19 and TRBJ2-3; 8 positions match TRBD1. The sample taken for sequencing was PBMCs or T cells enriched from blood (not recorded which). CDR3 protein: CASSGADRVNTQYF. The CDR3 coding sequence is TGTGCCAGTAGTGGGGCGGACAGGGTGAATACGCAGTATTTT.